This T cell receptor beta chain was identified in a study of spatial heterogeneity in lung cancer. Study summary: Across the raw uncorrected reads, a unique TCR and UMI combination was observed, on average, more than ten times. Notes on the study in general: It was found that expanded intratumoral alpha and beta TCR counts tracked tumor mutation counts.

TCRdb recomputed calls from the 5' RACE reads with MiXCR, one row per CDR3 protein. The sample lists 8,000 or so distinct CDR3 sequences, 5.4% occurring once. Germline-derived CDR1 and CDR2 are KGHSH and LQKENI. V shed 2 bases and J shed 0 bases, with 8 bases lying between them. The CDR3 runs to 15 residues. Time point meaning: sample taken at primary tumor resection. TCRs were sequenced from unsorted whole RNA of tumor, nontumor lung or PBMC. At least ten counts were recorded for this clonotype. Its antigen is unknown. The material sequenced was lung tumor tissue, taken at surgery. The chain links TRBV18 to TRBJ1-5, with D perhaps TRBD1 (6 bases). The TCR originated in a male donor with early-stage non-small cell lung cancer. The CDR3 bases are TGTGCCAGCTCACCAAGGGGGGATAGCAATCAGCCCCAGCATTTT. This encodes CASSPRGDSNQPQHF. Full variable domain (rest looked up from reference TRBV18 and TRBJ1-5): NAGVMQNPRHLVRRRGQEARLRCSPMKGHSHVYWYRQLPEEGLKFMVYLQKENIIDESGMPKERFSAEFPKEGPSILRIQQVVRGDSAAYFCASSPRGDSNQPQHFGDGTRLSIL.